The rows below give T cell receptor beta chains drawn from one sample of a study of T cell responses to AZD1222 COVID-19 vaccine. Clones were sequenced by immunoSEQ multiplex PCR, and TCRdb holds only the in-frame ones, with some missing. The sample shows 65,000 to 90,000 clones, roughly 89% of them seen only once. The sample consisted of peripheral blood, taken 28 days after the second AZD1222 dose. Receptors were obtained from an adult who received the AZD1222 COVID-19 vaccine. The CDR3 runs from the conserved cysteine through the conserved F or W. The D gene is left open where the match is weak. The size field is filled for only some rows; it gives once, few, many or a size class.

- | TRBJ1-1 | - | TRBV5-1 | CASSLVNGEAFF | TGCGCCAGCAGCTTGGTAAATGGGGAAGCTTTCTTT
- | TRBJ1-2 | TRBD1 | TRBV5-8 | CASSWGTGRNYGYTF | TGTGCCAGCAGCTGGGGGACAGGGAGGAACTATGGCTACACCTTC
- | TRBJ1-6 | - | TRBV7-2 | CASSLRGGSPLHF | TGTGCCAGCAGCTTACGGGGGGGTTCACCCCTCCACTTT
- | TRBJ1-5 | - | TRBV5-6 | CASSIGRYNQPQHF | TGTGCCAGCAGCATCGGACGGTACAATCAGCCCCAGCATTTT
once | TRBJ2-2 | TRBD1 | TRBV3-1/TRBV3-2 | CASSPPGQGTTGELFF | TGTGCCAGCAGCCCCCCGGGACAGGGGACCACCGGGGAGCTGTTTTTT
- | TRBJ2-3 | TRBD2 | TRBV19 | CASTSASGRADTQYF | TGTGCCAGTACGAGCGCTAGCGGGAGAGCAGATACGCAGTATTTT
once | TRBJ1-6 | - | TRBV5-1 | CASSRDLESPLHF | TGCGCCAGCAGCAGGGACTTAGAATCACCCCTCCACTTT
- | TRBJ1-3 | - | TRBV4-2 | CASSRDSGNTIYF | TGTGCCAGCAGCCGCGACAGCGGAAACACCATATATTTT
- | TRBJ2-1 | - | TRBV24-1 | CATSDDDGLSSYNEQFF | TGTGCCACCAGTGATGACGACGGACTATCCTCCTACAATGAGCAGTTCTTC
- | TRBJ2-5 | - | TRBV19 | CACSIPGLGQETQYF | TGTGCCTGTAGTATTCCAGGTTTGGGCCAAGAGACCCAGTACTTC
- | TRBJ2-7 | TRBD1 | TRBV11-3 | CASSRGGSQGEQYF | TGTGCCAGCAGCCGAGGGGGCTCCCAAGGCGAGCAGTACTTC
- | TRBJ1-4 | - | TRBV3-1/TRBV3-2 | CASSQVGSQKLFF | TGTGCCAGCAGCCAAGTTGGGTCCCAAAAACTGTTTTTT
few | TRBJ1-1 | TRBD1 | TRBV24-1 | CATSDRTGLLNTEAFF | TGTGCCACCAGTGATCGGACAGGGCTACTGAACACTGAAGCTTTCTTT
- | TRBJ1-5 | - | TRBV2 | CASSVGRQRGNQPQHF | TGTGCCAGCAGTGTAGGTAGGCAGAGGGGCAATCAGCCCCAGCATTTT
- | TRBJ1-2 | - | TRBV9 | CASSQTTVNYGYTF | TGTGCCAGCAGCCAGACGACAGTAAACTATGGCTACACCTTC
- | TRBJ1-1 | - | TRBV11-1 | CASSLNGVVNTEAFF | TGTGCCAGCAGCCTCAATGGAGTGGTGAACACTGAAGCTTTCTTT
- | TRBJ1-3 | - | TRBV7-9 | CASSQRARNTIYF | TGTGCCAGCAGCCAGAGGGCACGAAACACCATATATTTT
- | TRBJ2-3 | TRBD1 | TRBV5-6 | CASTLNRDRFTDTQYF | TGTGCCAGCACCCTGAACCGGGACAGGTTCACAGATACGCAGTATTTT
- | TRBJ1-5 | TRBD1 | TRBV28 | CASTPIQGARQPQHF | TGTGCCAGCACCCCGATTCAGGGGGCGAGGCAGCCCCAGCATTTT
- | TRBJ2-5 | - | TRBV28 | CASSSRDWKYF | TGTGCCAGCAGTTCCCGGGACTGGAAGTACTTC
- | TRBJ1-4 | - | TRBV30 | CAWSTGGGEKLFF | TGTGCCTGGAGTACTGGGGGCGGCGAAAAACTGTTTTTT
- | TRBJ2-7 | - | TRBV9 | CASSVSGQSYEQYF | TGTGCCAGCAGCGTCTCTGGGCAGTCCTACGAGCAGTACTTC
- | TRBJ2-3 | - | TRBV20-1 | CSARFPDTQYF | TGCAGTGCTAGATTCCCAGATACGCAGTATTTT
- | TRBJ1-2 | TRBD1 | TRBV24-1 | CATSDPGGVYGYTF | TGTGCCACCAGTGACCCAGGGGGCGTTTATGGCTACACCTTC
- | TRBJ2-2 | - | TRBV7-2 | CASSLGAHPANTGELFF | TGTGCCAGCAGCTTAGGGGCTCACCCCGCGAACACCGGGGAGCTGTTTTTT
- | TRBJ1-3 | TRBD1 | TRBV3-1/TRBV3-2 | CASSQEPGQSSLYSGNTIYF | TGTGCCAGCAGCCAAGAACCGGGACAGTCCTCCTTATACTCTGGAAACACCATATATTTT
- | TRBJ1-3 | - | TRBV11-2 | CASSLVSGGTGNTIYF | TGTGCCAGCAGCTTAGTTTCCGGGGGTACTGGAAACACCATATATTTT
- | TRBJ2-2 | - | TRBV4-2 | CASSQEDWGELFF | TGTGCCAGCAGCCAAGAAGATTGGGGGGAGCTGTTTTTT
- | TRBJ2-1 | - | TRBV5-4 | CASSLGSYSYNEQFF | TGTGCCAGCAGCTTGGGGTCTTACTCCTACAATGAGCAGTTCTTC
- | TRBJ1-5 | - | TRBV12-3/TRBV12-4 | CASSFWDQPQHF | TGTGCCAGCAGTTTCTGGGATCAGCCCCAGCATTTT
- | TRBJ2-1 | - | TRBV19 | CASSRATSRFF | TGTGCCAGTAGTCGGGCCACAAGCCGGTTCTTC
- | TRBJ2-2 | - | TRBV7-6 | CASSLRDRKNTGELFF | TGTGCCAGCAGCTTACGAGACAGGAAAAACACCGGGGAGCTGTTTTTT
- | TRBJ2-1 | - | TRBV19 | CASSIQRNYNEQFF | TGTGCCAGTAGTATCCAGCGAAACTACAATGAGCAGTTCTTC
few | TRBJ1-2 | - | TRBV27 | CASSFRQGGGYTF | TGTGCCAGCAGTTTCCGGCAGGGAGGAGGCTACACCTTC
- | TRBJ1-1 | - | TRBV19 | CASSSGGAGAFF | TGTGCCAGTAGTAGTGGAGGGGCGGGAGCTTTCTTT
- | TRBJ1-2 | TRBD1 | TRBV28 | CASSFPGDQGARGYTF | TGTGCCAGCAGTTTCCCCGGGGATCAGGGGGCGCGAGGCTACACCTTC
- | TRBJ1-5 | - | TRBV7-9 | CASSPRDYHQPQHF | TGTGCCAGCAGCCCCCGGGATTACCATCAGCCCCAGCATTTT
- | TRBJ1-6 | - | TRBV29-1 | CSVGSSYNSPLHF | TGCAGCGTGGGGAGCTCCTATAATTCACCCCTCCACTTT
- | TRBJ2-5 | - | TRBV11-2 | CASSLTRWAPNTPQETQYF | TGTGCCAGCAGCCTGACTAGGTGGGCACCCAACACGCCCCAAGAGACCCAGTACTTC
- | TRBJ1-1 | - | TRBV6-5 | CASNLGGTNTEAFF | TGTGCCAGCAATCTCGGCGGAACGAACACTGAAGCTTTCTTT
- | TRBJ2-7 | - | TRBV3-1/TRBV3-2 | CASSQDPRPSYEQYF | TGTGCCAGCAGCCAAGATCCGAGACCCTCCTACGAGCAGTACTTC
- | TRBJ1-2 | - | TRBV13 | CASSLGLGRAGYGYTF | TGTGCCAGCAGCTTAGGCCTGGGCAGGGCGGGCTATGGCTACACCTTC
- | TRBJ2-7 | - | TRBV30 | CAWQSRGGSEQYF | TGTGCCTGGCAGTCCAGGGGGGGATCCGAGCAGTACTTC
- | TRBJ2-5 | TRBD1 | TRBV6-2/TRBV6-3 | CASSRTSGQGVETQYF | TGTGCCAGCAGTCGAACCTCCGGACAGGGTGTGGAGACCCAGTACTTC
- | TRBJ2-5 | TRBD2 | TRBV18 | CASSPWNSGTSQGGQYF | TGTGCCAGCTCACCCTGGAACTCCGGGACTAGCCAAGGGGGCCAGTACTTC
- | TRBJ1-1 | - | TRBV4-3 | CASSQDGGRDTEAFF | TGCGCCAGCAGCCAAGATGGGGGGCGGGACACTGAAGCTTTCTTT
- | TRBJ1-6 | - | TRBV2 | CASRGDGRINSPLHF | TGTGCCAGCAGGGGGGACGGGAGAATTAATTCACCCCTCCACTTT
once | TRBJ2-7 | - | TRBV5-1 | CASSSRIYEQYF | TGCGCCAGCAGCTCTAGGATCTACGAGCAGTACTTC
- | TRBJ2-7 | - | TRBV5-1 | CASSLIGSSYEQYF | TGCGCCAGCAGCTTGATAGGAAGCTCCTACGAGCAGTACTTC
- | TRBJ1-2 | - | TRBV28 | CASRSGTPSGYTF | TGTGCCAGCAGGTCCGGGACCCCTTCGGGCTACACCTTC
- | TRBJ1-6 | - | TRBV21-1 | CASSKMGIHNSPLHF | TGTGCCAGCAGCAAAATGGGAATCCATAATTCACCCCTCCACTTT
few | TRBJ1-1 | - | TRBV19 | CATIPWSNTEAFF | TGTGCCACCATCCCTTGGTCGAACACTGAAGCTTTCTTT
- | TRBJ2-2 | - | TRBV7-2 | CASSLVGGTGELFF | TGTGCCAGCAGCTTAGTTGGCGGGACCGGGGAGCTGTTTTTT
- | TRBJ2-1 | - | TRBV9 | CASSVGGTGNEQFF | TGTGCCAGCAGCGTAGGGGGGACGGGGAATGAGCAGTTCTTC
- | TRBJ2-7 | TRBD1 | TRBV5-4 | CASSLGGQGAREQYF | TGTGCCAGCAGCTTGGGAGGACAGGGGGCCAGGGAGCAGTACTTC
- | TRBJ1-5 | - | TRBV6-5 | CASSPNRVNQPQHF | TGTGCCAGCAGCCCGAACAGGGTGAATCAGCCCCAGCATTTT
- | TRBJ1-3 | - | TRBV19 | CASSITGNLNTIYF | TGTGCCAGTAGTATAACAGGGAACCTCAACACCATATATTTT
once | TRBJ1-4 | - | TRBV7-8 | CASSLGRGSTNEKLFF | TGTGCCAGCAGCTTAGGTCGGGGATCCACTAATGAAAAACTGTTTTTT
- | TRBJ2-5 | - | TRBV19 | CASSIGGGGGETQYF | TGTGCCAGTAGTATAGGGGGAGGGGGCGGAGAGACCCAGTACTTC